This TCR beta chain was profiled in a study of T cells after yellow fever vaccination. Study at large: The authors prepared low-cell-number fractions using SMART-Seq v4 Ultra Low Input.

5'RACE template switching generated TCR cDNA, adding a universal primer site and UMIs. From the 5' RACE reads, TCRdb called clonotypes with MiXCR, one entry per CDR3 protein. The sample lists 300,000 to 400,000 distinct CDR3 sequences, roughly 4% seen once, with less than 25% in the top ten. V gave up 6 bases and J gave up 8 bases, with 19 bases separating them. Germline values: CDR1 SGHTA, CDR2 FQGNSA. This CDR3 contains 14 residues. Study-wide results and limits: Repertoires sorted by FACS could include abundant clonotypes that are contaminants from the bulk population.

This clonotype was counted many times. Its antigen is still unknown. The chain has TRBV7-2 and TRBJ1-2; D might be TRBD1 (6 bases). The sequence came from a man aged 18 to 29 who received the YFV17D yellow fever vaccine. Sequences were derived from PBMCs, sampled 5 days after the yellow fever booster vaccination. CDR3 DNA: TGTGCCAGCAGTTCGTTCACAGGGCCGGGCGGCTACACCTTC. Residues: CASSSFTGPGGYTF. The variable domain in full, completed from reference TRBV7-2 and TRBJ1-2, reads GAGVSQSPSNKVTEKGKDVELRCDPISGHTALYWYRQSLGQGLEFLIYFQGNSAPDKSGLPSDRFSAERTGGSVSTLTIQRTQQEDSAVYLCASSSFTGPGGYTFGSGTRLTVV.